This is a list of T cell receptor beta chains from one sample in a study of T cell clones after liver transplantation. The protocol was immunoSEQ multiplex PCR, while the TCRdb copy is restricted to in-frame clones and leaves out a portion. The sample carries approximately 18,000 clones, 80% to 90% recorded once. This specimen was CD8+ T cells from blood, taken approximately 3.5 years after liver transplant. These TCRs come from a human patient who received a liver transplant. T cells may partly derive from the graft donor. The CDR3 runs from the conserved cysteine through the conserved F or W. The order of the fields is clone size, D gene, J gene, V gene, CDR3 DNA, CDR3 protein. D genes are given only for firm matches. Size is stated for part of the rows, as once, few or many counts, or as a class when the clone is expanded.

>NA|TRBD1|TRBJ1-2|TRBV28
TGTGCCAGCACCTGGGACAGGGGTAGCTATGGCTACACCTTC
CASTWDRGSYGYTF
>NA|NA|TRBJ1-1|TRBV2
TGTGCCAGCAGTGTCTTTCGGGACATAAAACGGAGCACTGAAGCTTTCTTT
CASSVFRDIKRSTEAFF
>NA|NA|TRBJ2-1|TRBV5-1
TGCGCCAGCAGCTACGGGACGGTCTACAATGAGCAGTTCTTC
CASSYGTVYNEQFF
>few|TRBD2|TRBJ2-7|TRBV28
TGTGCCAGCAGACTAGCGGTCCCCTACGAGCAGTACTTC
CASRLAVPYEQYF
>NA|NA|TRBJ1-5|TRBV7-2
TGTGCCAGCAGCTTAGGGGGTGAAAGTCAGCCCCAGCATTTT
CASSLGGESQPQHF
>NA|TRBD2|TRBJ2-3|TRBV9
TGTGCCAGCAGCCCCTTTAGCGGGAGCACAGATACGCAGTATTTT
CASSPFSGSTDTQYF
>once|NA|TRBJ2-1|TRBV27
TGTGCCAGCAGTTTGAAGGACCCTTCGGATGAGCAGTTCTTC
CASSLKDPSDEQFF
>once|NA|TRBJ1-4|TRBV11-2
TGTGCCAGCAGCTTAGACAGGGGAGGAGGTTATAATGAAAAACTGTTTTTT
CASSLDRGGGYNEKLFF
>few|NA|TRBJ1-2|TRBV2
TGTGCCAGCAGCCGGGACCTTTATGGCTACACCTTC
CASSRDLYGYTF
>NA|NA|TRBJ2-2|TRBV15
TGTGCCACCATGGTTGGGCTAGCAGCGAACACCGGGGAGCTGTTTTTT
CATMVGLAANTGELFF
>once|TRBD2|TRBJ2-1|TRBV5-4
TGTGCCAGCAGCTTGGATGGACTAGCGGGATTAAATGAGCAGTTCTTC
CASSLDGLAGLNEQFF
>NA|NA|TRBJ1-2|TRBV19
TGTGCCAGTAGCCTCGCTTATAACTATGGCTACACCTTC
CASSLAYNYGYTF
>NA|NA|TRBJ1-2|TRBV11-2
TGTGCCAGCAGCAGGGGCCTTTCTAACTATGGCTACACCTTC
CASSRGLSNYGYTF
>NA|NA|TRBJ1-5|TRBV27
TGTGCCAGCAGCACGTTTGCGGATAGCAATCAGCCCCAGCATTTT
CASSTFADSNQPQHF
>NA|NA|TRBJ2-1|TRBV5-4
TGTGCCAGCAGCTTGACAGGCCCCGGTAGTTACAATGAGCAGTTCTTC
CASSLTGPGSYNEQFF
>NA|NA|TRBJ1-2|TRBV7-8
TGTGCCAGCAGCTGGGGCAGACTATATGGCTACACCTTC
CASSWGRLYGYTF
>NA|TRBD1|TRBJ1-1|TRBV6-5
TGTGCCAGCAGTTACTCGGACAGGTATATACCTGAAGCTTTCTTT
CASSYSDRYIPEAFF
>once|NA|TRBJ1-2|TRBV9
TGTGCCAGCAGCCCCCGGTTATCCGATCTCTATGGCTACACCTTC
CASSPRLSDLYGYTF
>NA|TRBD2|TRBJ2-7|TRBV27
TGTGCCAGCAGTTCGCGGTACTTCCTGGGGAGCGGGAGTCACGAGCAGTACTTC
CASSSRYFLGSGSHEQYF
>NA|NA|TRBJ2-7|TRBV28
TGTGCCAGCAGTCCTCGACCGAATCCTTACGAGCAGTACTTC
CASSPRPNPYEQYF
>NA|NA|TRBJ2-7|TRBV4-1
TGCGCCAGCAGCCAAGAAGGTGGCGGAAAGCTTCCCTACGAGCAGTACTTC
CASSQEGGGKLPYEQYF
>NA|NA|TRBJ2-7|TRBV30
TGTGCCTGGAGTGTTTCGGGCTACGAGCAGTACTTC
CAWSVSGYEQYF
>NA|TRBD2|TRBJ2-4|TRBV28
TGTGCCAGCAGATCCATTAGCGGGGAAGACATTCAGTACTTC
CASRSISGEDIQYF
>NA|NA|TRBJ2-1|TRBV7-9
TGTGCCAGCAGCCCCGTTAGTGACAATGAGCAGTTCTTC
CASSPVSDNEQFF
>NA|NA|TRBJ2-5|TRBV12-1
TGTGCCAGCAGCTTCAAGAAAGAGACCCAGTACTTC
CASSFKKETQYF
>NA|TRBD1|TRBJ2-7|TRBV27
TGTGCCAGCCAGGACAGGGGAAACGAGCAGTACTTC
CASQDRGNEQYF
>NA|TRBD2|TRBJ2-1|TRBV11-2
TGTGCCAGCAGCGCGACTAAGGGACTAGCGGGAGCCAATGAGCAGTTCTTC
CASSATKGLAGANEQFF
>NA|TRBD2|TRBJ2-1|TRBV4-2
TGTGCCAGCAGCCTCAATAGCGGGTTTTACAATGAGCAGTTCTTC
CASSLNSGFYNEQFF
>NA|TRBD2|TRBJ2-7|TRBV9
TGTGCCAGCAGCGTAGGGCTAGCGGAACCCTACGAGCAGTACTTC
CASSVGLAEPYEQYF
>NA|NA|TRBJ2-1|TRBV7-9
TGTGCCAGCAGCCCGCAGGGGAATGAGCAGTTCTTC
CASSPQGNEQFF
>NA|TRBD1|TRBJ1-4|TRBV13
TGTGCCAGCAGCTTAAGTTCAGGGGGCGATGAAAAACTGTTTTTT
CASSLSSGGDEKLFF
>NA|NA|TRBJ2-1|TRBV10-2
TGCGCCAGCAGTGAGTCGGACTTAACCTACAATGAGCAGTTCTTC
CASSESDLTYNEQFF
>NA|TRBD1|TRBJ1-4|TRBV29-1
TGCAGCGTTGAATCGGGGACAGGGGGAAAAACTGTAATTTTT
CSVESGTGGKTVIF
>NA|TRBD2|TRBJ2-1|TRBV29-1
TGCAGCGTTGAGGGCCCTAGCGGGAGGGGATATGAGCAGTTCTTC
CSVEGPSGRGYEQFF
>NA|NA|TRBJ2-7|TRBV5-1
TGCGCCAGCAGCCGGGACACGAGATACGAGCAGTACTTC
CASSRDTRYEQYF
>NA|NA|TRBJ2-1|TRBV18
TGTGCCAGCTCACCCTCGGGGGTCACCTACAACAATGAGCAGTTCTTC
CASSPSGVTYNNEQFF